The next 9 T cell receptor beta chains were all read from a single sample in a study of blood T cell repertoires in COVID-19. Assay: immunoSEQ multiplex PCR; the TCRdb copy retains only in-frame clones and omits some. The sample lists 250,000 to 350,000 clones; approximately 88% were seen once. The specimen was peripheral blood. The receptors shown here come from a human donor with COVID-19, enrolled during active disease. The donor label of this sample is uncertain.

The gene calls are TRBV7-2 and TRBJ2-3; 13 bases align to TRBD2. J was trimmed by 4 bases and V by 5 bases; bases with no gene match: 9. CDR1 and CDR2 (germline): SGHTA, FQGNSA. The CDR3 extends over 17 amino acids. The CDR3 DNA is TGTGCCAGCAGCCAAAGACTAGCGGGAGGAGCCGCAGATACGCAGTATTTT. It encodes CASSQRLAGGAADTQYF.

The genes are TRBV5-1 and TRBJ2-1; 9 positions match TRBD2. Germline V lookup: CDR1 SGHRS, CDR2 YFSETQ. V was pared by 5 bases and J by 0 bases, with 0 bases of the junction left unmatched. This CDR3 has 14 amino acids. CDR3 sequence reads: CASSSGSSYNEQFF. The CDR3 DNA reads as TGCGCCAGCAGTAGCGGGAGCTCCTACAATGAGCAGTTCTTC.

The chain employs TRBV3-1 (or the pseudogene TRBV3-2) and TRBJ2-7; TRBD1 might be the D (6 bases). Germline CDR1 is LGHDT and CDR2 is YNNKEL (reference sequence). The CDR3 length is 14 residues. The V and J ends lost 0 bases and 6 bases respectively, with 12 bases between them. CDR3 sequence (DNA): TGTGCCAGCAGCCAAGACGGGACATCTGGCGAGCAGTACTTC. Its translation is CASSQDGTSGEQYF.

This clone was recorded once. V usage is TRBV5-1 and J usage is TRBJ2-3, with 10 bases aligning to TRBD2. The V gene's germline CDR1 is SGHRS and CDR2 YFSETQ. The CDR3 length is 16 residues. Trimming took 0 bases from V and 6 from J; bases not matched to a gene: 7. CDR3 DNA: TGCGCCAGCAGCTTGGTGTTTGGGACTAGCGCCGATACGCAGTATTTT. It codes for CASSLVFGTSADTQYF.

The chain has TRBV5-4 and TRBJ2-5, with 8 positions matching TRBD1. Germline-derived CDR1 and CDR2 are SGHNT and YYREEE (reference sequence). The CDR3 is made up of 14 amino acids. Losses at the gene ends were 5 bases for V and 2 bases for J; bases not matched to a gene: 5. The CDR3: CASRPGTGQETQYF. Here the CDR3 DNA reads TGTGCCAGCAGACCCGGGACAGGTCAAGAGACCCAGTACTTC.

The V and J genes are TRBV20-1 and TRBJ1-5; D unclear. In germline, CDR1 is DFQATT, CDR2 SNEGSKA (reference sequence). Between the trimmed V and J ends, which lost 3 bases and 2 bases, there was a span of 17 bases. CDR3 length: 16 amino acids. The CDR3 sequence is CSASDVSRDGNQPQHF. CDR3 bases: TGCAGTGCTAGTGACGTCTCGAGAGATGGCAATCAGCCCCAGCATTTT.

The V call is TRBV6-5, the J call TRBJ1-1, with TRBD1 as a possible D gene (5 bases). The CDR3 totals 12 residues. Per the germline V gene, CDR1 is MNHEY and CDR2 is SVGAGI. The V and J ends lost 8 bases and 11 bases respectively, with 18 bases between them. CDR3 nucleotides: TGTGCCAGCCGGGACTACCAGAAAGGGGCTTTCTTT. It is translated as CASRDYQKGAFF.

The chain joins TRBV7-6 to TRBJ2-6, with TRBD1 matching 7 bases. The V gene end was trimmed by 5 bases and the J gene end by 0 bases; junction bases not matched to a gene: 13. The CDR3 is 19 amino acids. Germline-derived CDR1 and CDR2 are SGHVS and FNYEAQ. The CDR3 bases are TGTGCCAGCAGCCCGAGGGGGCAGGAGATCATCTCTGGGGCCAACGTCCTGACTTTC. This translates into CASSPRGQEIISGANVLTF.

The chain joins TRBV6-1 to TRBJ1-2; no clear D gene. Between the trimmed V and J ends, which lost 0 bases and 8 bases, there was a span of 10 bases. The CDR3 is 13 residues long. Looked up from germline, CDR1 is MNHNS and CDR2 is SASEGT. CDR3 sequence reads: CASSEAQQRGYTF. In DNA form, the CDR3 reads TGTGCCAGCAGTGAAGCGCAACAGCGGGGCTACACCTTC.